The 8 T cell receptor beta chains below all came from one sample that was sequenced in a study of T cells in Graves' hyperthyroidism and ophthalmopathy. The source material, RNA transcripts, was used to amplify TCR beta CDR3 regions. RT-PCR in the first round (using the HTBI primer set) targeted the TCR CDR3. TCRdb recomputed calls from the multiplex PCR reads with MiXCR, one row per CDR3 protein. The sample yields 400,000 to 500,000 distinct CDR3 sequences, 14% seen once. Sequenced sample: blood. The receptor set was obtained from a young woman with Graves' hyperthyroidism.

This clonotype was recorded many times. This chain connects TRBV7-8 to TRBJ2-7; D could derive from TRBD1 or TRBD2 (5 bases each). V was shortened by 4 bases and J by 6 bases, with 19 bases between the two germline ends. CDR3 length: 15 residues. Germline lookup yields CDR1 SGHVS and CDR2 FQNEAQ. CDR3 coding DNA: TGTGCCAGCAGCTCGGGGCAATCCCTAGTCCTCGAGCAGTACTTC. Translated: CASSSGQSLVLEQYF.

The table lists this clonotype with a few counts. V usage is TRBV20-1 and J usage is TRBJ2-4, with 7 positions matching TRBD2. V shed 1 base and J 0 bases; nucleotides not matched to a gene: 9. The CDR3 is 17 residues long. Germline CDR1 and CDR2: DFQATT and SNEGSKA (reference sequence). The CDR3 sequence: CSARGGREARAKNIQYF. DNA for the CDR3: TGCAGTGCTAGAGGGGGTCGGGAGGCAAGAGCCAAAAACATTCAGTACTTC.

Ten or more counts support this clonotype. The chain couples TRBV12-3 or TRBV12-4 to TRBJ2-5, with D possibly being TRBD1 (6 bases). Trimming stripped 3 bases from V and 4 bases from J, with 9 bases between. The CDR3 is made up of 13 amino acids. The CDR3 region is CASSFRGGETQYF. As DNA, the CDR3 is TGTGCCAGCAGTTTCAGAGGGGGAGAGACCCAGTACTTC.

This clonotype was found many times. This chain joins TRBV12-3 or TRBV12-4 and TRBJ2-7, with 13 bases lining up with TRBD2. The CDR3 length is 14 residues. V shed 5 bases and J 6 bases; nucleotides not matched to a gene: 4. CDR3 in amino acids: CASSGLAGALEQYF. CDR3 in DNA: TGTGCCAGCAGTGGACTAGCGGGAGCGCTCGAGCAGTACTTC.

The chain joins TRBV4-2 to TRBJ1-5; D is ambiguous. Germline V gene data show CDR1 as LGHNA and CDR2 as YNFKEQ. Between the trimmed V and J ends, which lost 1 base and 6 bases, there was a span of 10 bases. This CDR3 is built from 14 residues. The DNA of the CDR3 is TGTGCCAGCAGCCAAGGAGACGCTGGTCAGCCCCAGCATTTT. Amino acid sequence: CASSQGDAGQPQHF.

This clonotype was detected a few times. The chain couples TRBV2 to TRBJ2-1; the D gene is possibly TRBD2 (5 bases). Germline CDR1 and CDR2: SNHLY and FYNNEI. CDR3 length: 17 residues. V lost 4 bases, J lost 0 bases, and 16 bases lay in between. The CDR3 here is CASSGGLLKSSYNEQFF. The DNA for the CDR3 is TGTGCCAGCAGTGGCGGACTTCTAAAGAGCTCCTACAATGAGCAGTTCTTC.

At least ten counts were recorded for this clonotype. The chain links TRBV18 to TRBJ1-4; 7 bases are shared with TRBD1. V shed 3 bases and J 3 bases; nucleotides not matched to a gene: 1. Germline V CDR1 and CDR2: KGHSH, LQKENI. The CDR3 covers 14 residues. The CDR3 spells CASSPGQPNEKLFF. In DNA, the CDR3 is TGTGCCAGCTCACCGGGACAGCCTAATGAAAAACTGTTTTTT.

Ten or more counts support this clonotype. The DNA of the CDR3 is TGTGCCAGCAATCAAGGACCGTTGACCTACGAGCAGTACTTC. This translates into CASNQGPLTYEQYF. The rearrangement uses TRBV2 and TRBJ2-7; D unresolved. The CDR3 sequence is 14 residues long. With 7 bases removed from V and 2 bases from J, the gap between germline ends came to 15 bases. Germline lookup yields CDR1 SNHLY and CDR2 FYNNEI.